This TCR beta chain was retrieved from a study of T cells after yellow fever vaccination (dated by TCRdb to between 2018 and 2021). About the investigation overall: Libraries from fractions with low cell numbers were prepared with the SMART-Seq v4 Ultra Low Input RNA kit. The cohort comprised two healthy male donors, one aged 18 to 29 and one aged 30 to 40 years. To follow T-cell clones before and after primary and booster YFV17D yellow fever vaccination, bulk TCR alpha and beta repertoires were sequenced over time. Blood was collected at multiple timepoints before and after primary and secondary immunization, and bulk PBMC replicates and cell subsets were isolated.

Study-level results and caveats: FACS-sorted repertoires could contain abundant contaminating clonotypes from the bulk population, so computational filtering was required. Only a couple of donors were included in the study, so the extent to which the findings can be generalized is limited. The secondary T-cell response was found to be weaker but faster than the primary response, with a peak reached on day 5 rather than on day 15. After the booster, most of the clones that had expanded following primary vaccination were detected again (approximately 96% of CD4 and around nine tenths of CD8), which suggests that memory was broadly maintained. A small share of clonotypes was detected in both CD4 and CD8 compartments, with the overlap likely arising from convergent recombination.

The CDR3 runs 14 amino acids, cysteine and phenylalanine included. Just CDR3 DNA is preserved here, 42 bases in frame from base 1. The CDR1 and CDR2 encoded by the germline V gene are SGHAT and FQNNGV. The junction shows trimming of 0 bases on V and 7 bases on J, plus 12 bases between the germline ends. In the paper's terms, the treatment or condition label means: live attenuated yellow fever vaccine strain. A standard Ficoll-Paque protocol was used to isolate PBMCs from peripheral blood. Dynabeads CD4 and CD8 positive selection kits were used to isolate the CD4 and CD8 T-cell fractions. TriZol was used to extract RNA from bulk PBMCs, from CD4 and CD8 fractions, and from dextramer-positive and dextramer-negative fractions. Sequencer: Illumina NovaSeq 6000. Synthesis of TCR cDNA relied on 5'RACE template switching, a step that introduced a universal primer site along with unique molecular identifiers. Priming for cDNA synthesis came from both the TCR alpha and TCR beta constant segments. Library amplification used two PCR steps, and the second PCR step added sample barcodes and sequencing adapters. Sequencing of libraries was performed on Illumina HiSeq 2500 (2x100 bp) or NovaSeq (2x150 bp). The original methods were these. MIGEC handled demultiplexing of reads and collapsing into UMI consensus sequences, while MiXCR performed V(D)J alignment. Vaccine-responding clonotypes were identified with edgeR using replicate PBMC samples, with FDR below 0.01 and a log2 fold change above 5 up to day 15 being required. Each bulk clonotype received a CD4 or CD8 identity based on whether the sequenced CD4 or CD8 repertoire contained that clonotype at higher abundance. TCRdb's own reprocessing of the public reads used fastp at Q25 and MiXCR and kept productive beta chains. Merged by CDR3 protein, the rows form single entries marked with the most common genes and DNA. The V and J calls were not made by the authors but by TCRdb's processing. The sample data list 280,000 or so distinct CDR3 sequences, and 8.5% to 10% of these were observed just once. The top ten clones comprise approximately 3.3% of the sample.

About this clonotype: This receptor's antigen is unknown. Nothing much larger sits one base from this clone, and base qualities are not available.

The input for sequencing was CD4+ T cells sorted from PBMCs, taken 5 days after the yellow fever booster vaccination. Here the chain combines TRBV11-2 and TRBJ1-2; the D gene is possibly TRBD1, with 6 bases matching. The clonotype comes from a man between 18 and 29 years old who received the YFV17D yellow fever vaccine. In nucleotide form, the sequence is TGTGCCAGCAGCTTAGACGCCGGGGGCAGTGGCTACACCTTC. This gives the protein CASSLDAGGSGYTF. The entire variable domain, with the stretches around the CDR3 drawn from the reference TRBV11-2 and TRBJ1-2 proteins, is EAGVAQSPRYKIIEKRQSVAFWCNPISGHATLYWYQQILGQGPKLLIQFQNNGVVDDSQLPKDRFSAERLKGVDSTLKIQPAKLEDSAVYLCASSLDAGGSGYTFGSGTRLTVV.